Here is one T cell receptor beta chain with its context. The CDR3 consists of 13 residues. V was shortened by 5 bases and J by 2 bases, with 11 bases between the two germline ends. Per germline, CDR1 SGHDT and CDR2 YYEEEE. This record comes from a study of technical replicates of blood from several donors. The repertoire was sequenced with immunoSEQ multiplex PCR; TCRdb's copy has only in-frame clones and lacks some. The table shows about 80,000 clones, with 86% occurring only once. Input material: PBMCs. The TCR comes from a human donor in good health. Some clones in this sample may be carry-over from other donors' samples. The chain employs TRBV5-6 and TRBJ2-7; D gene ambiguous. This CDR3 is CASSSNLPYEQYF. The CDR3 DNA reads as TGTGCCAGCAGTTCCAACCTACCCTACGAGCAGTACTTC.